This entry lists 20 T cell receptor beta chains sequenced from one sample in a study of blood T cell repertoires in COVID-19. TCRdb's table, derived via immunoSEQ multiplex PCR, lists solely in-frame clones and lacks some. The sample lists some 52,000 clones, around 84% occurring once. The specimen was peripheral blood. These receptors came from a man in his fifties with acute or convalescent COVID-19.

This clone has only one observation. This rearrangement joins TRBV6-5 to TRBJ2-3; no reliable D call. This CDR3 has 11 residues. Germline V gives CDR1 MNHEY, CDR2 SVGAGI. The V end was cut by 7 bases, the J end by 5 bases, with 7 bases between. The chain's CDR3 is CASTRLDTQYF. CDR3 bases: TGTGCCAGCACCCGACTAGATACGCAGTATTTT.

There are a few counts of this clone. The chain is built from TRBV6-5 and TRBJ1-5; possible D gene TRBD1, 5 bases. Germline CDR1 is MNHEY and CDR2 is SVGAGI. The CDR3 has 15 amino acids. Trimming stripped 8 bases from V and 0 bases from J, with 14 bases between. CDR3 amino acids: CASRRQGYSNQPQHF. The CDR3 nucleotides read TGTGCCAGCCGTCGGCAGGGATATAGCAATCAGCCCCAGCATTTT.

V and J are TRBV7-6 and TRBJ2-1; D remains unclear. This CDR3 is built from 15 residues. The germline V gene has CDR1 SGHVS and CDR2 FNYEAQ. V gave up 5 bases and J gave up 2 bases, with 13 bases separating them. The CDR3 spells CASSRSELPYNEQFF. The DNA for the CDR3 is TGTGCCAGCAGCCGGTCTGAGCTCCCCTACAATGAGCAGTTCTTC.

The rearrangement uses TRBV28 and TRBJ1-5; D possibly corresponds to TRBD1 (5 bases). V lost 3 bases to trimming and J lost 7 bases, with 10 bases between them. There are 13 residues in the CDR3. Per the germline V gene, CDR1 is MDHEN and CDR2 is SYDVKM. The CDR3 spells CASSLNGGQPQHF. CDR3 DNA sequence: TGTGCCAGCAGTTTGAATGGGGGGCAGCCCCAGCATTTT.

V and J are TRBV28 and TRBJ2-5; TRBD2 aligns across 11 bases. The V gene's germline CDR1 is MDHEN and CDR2 SYDVKM. The CDR3 covers 16 residues. With 7 bases clipped from V and 5 bases from J, the junction kept 12 bases outside the gene matches. CDR3 sequence (DNA): TGTGCCAGCACTGGGACTAGCGGTGCCTTCCGGGAGACCCAGTACTTC. It codes for CASTGTSGAFRETQYF.

The chain has TRBV6-4 and TRBJ2-5; 8 bases map to TRBD2. The CDR3 runs to 15 residues. V lost 0 bases, J lost 4 bases, and 4 bases stayed unmatched. The V gene's germline CDR1 is MRHNA and CDR2 SNTAGT. The DNA of the CDR3 is TGTGCCAGCAGTGACTCCAGCGGGAGTATAGAGACCCAGTACTTC. Protein: CASSDSSGSIETQYF.

J is TRBJ2-7 and V is TRBV27; 7 positions agree with TRBD1. This CDR3 contains 14 residues. The germline CDR1 and CDR2 sequences are MNHEY and SMNVEV (reference sequence). V gave up 2 bases and J gave up 3 bases; unmatched junction bases: 4. CDR3 sequence: CASSLGYRGYEQYF. CDR3 DNA sequence: TGTGCCAGCAGTTTAGGGTACAGGGGCTACGAGCAGTACTTC.

This clone was picked up a small number of times. The chain has TRBV27 and TRBJ1-1; 8 bases fit TRBD1. The CDR3 has 12 amino acids. V lost 3 bases, J lost 11 bases, and 5 bases stayed unmatched. From germline, CDR1 is MNHEY and CDR2 SMNVEV (reference sequence). In DNA form, the CDR3 reads TGTGCCAGCAGTTTCAGGGGGCAGGTGGCTTTCTTT. Its translation is CASSFRGQVAFF.

The rearrangement uses TRBV7-9 and TRBJ2-2, with D possibly TRBD1 on 5 matching bases. CDR1 SEHNR and CDR2 FQNEAQ come from the germline V gene (reference sequence). V dropped 0 bases and J dropped 3 bases, with 11 bases sitting between them. This CDR3 is built from 16 residues. In DNA form, the CDR3 reads TGTGCCAGCAGCTTAGCCCCAGGGTGGGACACCGGGGAGCTGTTTTTT. This gives the protein CASSLAPGWDTGELFF.

This clone was detected only once. One junction end disagrees with the germline gene, perhaps due to a read error. The chain employs TRBV27 and TRBJ2-5; a weak D match, TRBD2 (5 bases). Germline V gene lookup returns CDR1 MNHEY and CDR2 SMNVEV (reference sequence). This CDR3 spans 15 amino acids. The CDR3 here is CASSLNADYQATQYF. The CDR3 DNA reads as TGTGCCAGCAGTTTAAATGCCGACTACCAAGCGACCCAGTACTTC.

V is TRBV6-1 and J is TRBJ2-7; no definite D call. V was trimmed by 0 bases and J by 0 bases, leaving 9 bases between them. The CDR3 loop spans 15 amino acids. Germline V gene sequence: CDR1 MNHNS, CDR2 SASEGT. DNA for the CDR3: TGTGCCAGCAGTGAAGCCTTCCTTTTCTCCTACGAGCAGTACTTC. Its protein is CASSEAFLFSYEQYF.

Comment on this clone: The junction does not match germline at one end; this may be a read error. The rearrangement joins TRBV13 to TRBJ2-5; 7 bases fit TRBD2. The CDR3 sequence is 14 residues long. From germline, CDR1 is PRHDT and CDR2 FYEKMQ (reference sequence). In DNA form, the CDR3 reads TGTGCCAGCAGCAGACTAGCCCACCAGGAGACCCAGTACTTC. Amino acid sequence: CASSRLAHQETQYF.

This chain joins TRBV24-1 and TRBJ2-1, with TRBD2 identical over 13 bases. The CDR3 contains 16 residues. J was trimmed by 7 bases and V by 8 bases; bases with no gene match: 10. Germline assignment: CDR1 KGHDR and CDR2 SFDVKD. The CDR3 sequence: CATMGTSGIRANEQFF. The DNA of the CDR3 is TGTGCCACCATGGGGACTAGCGGGATTAGGGCGAATGAGCAGTTCTTC.

This clone appeared a single time. CDR3 in DNA: TGTGCCAGCAGTGACAGGGCCATGAACACTGAAGCTTTCTTT. It specifies CASSDRAMNTEAFF. The chain couples TRBV2 to TRBJ1-1, with TRBD1 as a possible D gene (5 bases). The CDR3 length is 14 residues. Per germline, CDR1 SNHLY and CDR2 FYNNEI. Trimming cost V 3 bases and J 0 bases, with 8 bases left between them.

This clone was found a few times. This chain joins TRBV6-6 and TRBJ1-1; maybe TRBD1 (6 bases). Trimming removed 6 bases at V and 5 bases at J, with 16 bases between. Germline V gives CDR1 MNHNY, CDR2 SVGAGI (reference sequence). The CDR3 consists of 14 residues. The CDR3 nucleotides are TGTGCCAGCAGCCGCGGGGGCACGATTACTGAAGCTTTCTTT. Its translation is CASSRGGTITEAFF.

V usage is TRBV27 and J usage is TRBJ1-6; D unclear. Trimming pared 5 bases from V and 0 bases from J, leaving 14 bases between. The CDR3 consists of 17 residues. Germline-derived CDR1 and CDR2 are MNHEY and SMNVEV (reference sequence). The CDR3: CASSRSIASSYNSPLHF. The CDR3 nucleotides read TGTGCCAGCAGTCGAAGCATTGCAAGCTCCTATAATTCACCCCTCCACTTT.

The CDR3: CASTWGSGVGYTF. The DNA for the CDR3 is TGTGCCAGCACCTGGGGCAGTGGGGTTGGCTACACCTTC. The chain employs TRBV5-6 and TRBJ1-2; weak D call: TRBD1 (5 bases). V was trimmed by 6 bases and J by 7 bases, leaving 16 bases between them. This CDR3 is built from 13 residues. Germline CDR1 SGHDT, CDR2 YYEEEE.

This chain joins TRBV6-5 and TRBJ1-3; D is uncertain. Germline loops: CDR1 MNHEY, CDR2 SVGAGI. V dropped 10 bases and J dropped 0 bases, with 10 bases sitting between them. This CDR3 region has 13 residues. The CDR3, as DNA: TGTGCCACCTCGCGGGGCTCTGGAAACACCATATATTTT. Protein: CATSRGSGNTIYF.

The V gene is TRBV5-6, the J gene TRBJ2-2; the match to TRBD2 covers 13 bases. This CDR3 spans 18 amino acids. The V gene end was trimmed by 2 bases and the J gene end by 2 bases; junction bases not matched to a gene: 6. Germline lookup yields CDR1 SGHDT and CDR2 YYEEEE. As DNA, the CDR3 is TGTGCCAGCAGCTTTGGACTAGCGGGAGAGATAAACACCGGGGAGCTGTTTTTT. Its protein product is CASSFGLAGEINTGELFF.

The gene calls are TRBV27 and TRBJ2-2; 10 bases match TRBD1. Germline values: CDR1 MNHEY, CDR2 SMNVEV (reference sequence). The CDR3 loop spans 18 amino acids. V shed 4 bases, J shed 4 bases, and the junction held 12 bases outside the gene matches. The CDR3 bases are TGTGCCAGCAGTTGGGGATACCGGACAGGGGGGATCACCGGGGAGCTGTTTTTT. As protein: CASSWGYRTGGITGELFF.